This is a list of T cell receptor beta chains from one sample in a study of cytomegalovirus exposure and HLA in healthy donors. Data came from immunoSEQ multiplex PCR; TCRdb stores just in-frame clones and leaves some out. The sample lists some 120,000 clones, about 80% seen once, with 3.4% in the top ten. Material for sequencing was PBMCs. The receptors shown here come from a man aged 30 to 39 in good health and CMV-seronegative. Both conserved end residues are part of each CDR3. The D gene is left open where the match is weak. Expanded clones are given a class, and other clones once, few, many or no size at all.

cdr3_aa,cdr3_nt,d_call,v_call,clone_size,j_call
CASSQAVTGLWPQHF,TGCGCCAGCAGCCAAGCTGTCACCGGACTGTGGCCCCAGCATTTT,NA,TRBV4-1,NA,TRBJ1-5
CASSLRDRGPYSNQPQHF,TGTGCCAGCAGCCTAAGGGACAGGGGACCCTATAGCAATCAGCCCCAGCATTTT,TRBD1,TRBV9,NA,TRBJ1-5
CASSSRTWGYGYTF,TGTGCCAGCAGCTCACGGACATGGGGCTATGGCTACACCTTC,NA,TRBV11-2,NA,TRBJ1-2
CASSLDKQPAAYGYTF,TGTGCCAGCAGCTTAGATAAACAGCCGGCAGCCTATGGCTACACCTTC,NA,TRBV11-2,NA,TRBJ1-2
CASSLGGDYEQYF,TGTGCCAGCAGCTTAGGGGGGGACTACGAGCAGTACTTC,NA,TRBV7-6,NA,TRBJ2-7
CASSESEVAGACTDTQYF,TGCGCCAGCAGTGAGTCTGAGGTAGCGGGGGCATGCACAGATACGCAGTATTTT,TRBD2,TRBV10-1,NA,TRBJ2-3
CASSFAGTTNEKLFF,TGTGCCAGCAGCTTCGCGGGAACAACTAATGAAAAACTGTTTTTT,NA,TRBV7-8,few,TRBJ1-4
CASSQEHRNTEAFF,TGCGCCAGCAGCCAAGAGCATAGAAACACTGAAGCTTTCTTT,NA,TRBV4-3,NA,TRBJ1-1
CASSYSLTGGSEKLFF,TGTGCCAGCAGTTACTCCTTGACAGGGGGATCTGAAAAACTGTTTTTT,TRBD1,TRBV6-5,NA,TRBJ1-4
CASGTQGRYTEAFF,TGTGCCAGCGGAACACAGGGCAGATACACTGAAGCTTTCTTT,NA,TRBV25-1,NA,TRBJ1-1
CASLRTGDNQPQHF,TGTGCCAGCCTTAGGACAGGGGACAATCAGCCCCAGCATTTT,TRBD1,TRBV6-1,NA,TRBJ1-5
CASSQFASTGSQTENF,TGCGCCAGCAGCCAATTTGCCTCGACCGGGAGCCAGACTGAGAACTTC,NA,TRBV4-1,NA,TRBJ2-5
CASSFVLAGDPTQFF,TGTGCCAGCAGTTTCGTACTAGCGGGAGACCCGACGCAGTTCTTC,TRBD2,TRBV28,NA,TRBJ2-1
CAWSVGWGRFNEKLFF,TGTGCCTGGAGTGTAGGGTGGGGCAGGTTTAATGAAAAACTGTTTTTT,NA,TRBV30,NA,TRBJ1-4
CASSLERGPDFWGYTF,TGTGCCAGCAGCTTGGAGCGCGGGCCGGACTTCTGGGGCTACACCTTC,NA,TRBV5-6,NA,TRBJ1-2
CSVVSGGHYNEQFF,TGCAGCGTTGTTAGCGGGGGGCACTACAATGAGCAGTTCTTC,TRBD2,TRBV29-1,few,TRBJ2-1
CASSPNSYNSPLHF,TGTGCCAGCAGTCCCAACTCCTATAATTCACCCCTCCACTTT,NA,TRBV27,NA,TRBJ1-6
CASSGGGDQTYEQYF,TGTGCCAGCAGCGGAGGGGGGGACCAAACCTACGAGCAGTACTTC,NA,TRBV9,NA,TRBJ2-7
CATSRDRNSGRHEQYF,TGTGCCACCAGCAGAGATAGAAATAGCGGGAGACATGAGCAGTACTTC,TRBD2,TRBV15,NA,TRBJ2-7
CASSQGFGRGYTF,TGTGCCAGCAGCCAGGGTTTCGGGAGAGGCTACACCTTC,NA,TRBV14,NA,TRBJ1-2
CASSPGTTTNEKLFF,TGTGCCAGTAGCCCCGGGACAACAACTAATGAAAAACTGTTTTTT,NA,TRBV19,few,TRBJ1-4
CASSSVGGALTEAFF,TGTGCCAGCAGTTCAGTAGGGGGGGCGCTGACTGAAGCTTTCTTT,NA,TRBV28,NA,TRBJ1-1
CASSVWAANYNEQFF,TGTGCCAGCAGCGTGTGGGCCGCCAACTACAATGAGCAGTTCTTC,NA,TRBV9,NA,TRBJ2-1
CASSFFQGATTEAFF,TGTGCCAGCAGTTTCTTCCAGGGGGCAACCACTGAAGCTTTCTTT,TRBD1,TRBV5-4,few,TRBJ1-1
CASSTDRGTPKYF,TGTGCCAGCAGCACGGACAGGGGAACCCCGAAGTACTTC,TRBD1,TRBV28,few,TRBJ2-7
CASSTTGTSGPEQYF,TGTGCCAGCAGCACAACCGGGACTAGCGGCCCCGAGCAGTACTTC,TRBD2,TRBV5-4,NA,TRBJ2-7
CASSVSGQGYEQYF,TGTGCCAGTAGTGTTTCGGGACAGGGCTACGAGCAGTACTTC,TRBD1,TRBV19,NA,TRBJ2-7
CASSTGTGGGGSPLHF,TGTGCCAGCAGCACCGGGACAGGGGGCGGCGGTTCACCCCTCCACTTT,TRBD1,TRBV5-4,few,TRBJ1-6
CASSPTENRGDTQYF,TGTGCCAGCAGCCCGACAGAAAACAGAGGAGATACGCAGTATTTT,NA,TRBV11-2,NA,TRBJ2-3
CASSVSWQGAKNIQYF,TGTGCCAGCAGCGTTTCCTGGCAGGGAGCCAAAAACATTCAGTACTTC,NA,TRBV7-2,NA,TRBJ2-4
CASSLAGGRGPQHF,TGCGCCAGCAGCTTGGCGGGGGGGCGTGGGCCCCAGCATTTT,NA,TRBV5-1,NA,TRBJ1-5
CASSVEVNQAYEQFF,TGTGCCAGCAGCGTAGAAGTTAACCAGGCGTATGAGCAGTTCTTC,NA,TRBV9,NA,TRBJ2-1
CASSYSTGSGHEQYF,TGTGCCAGCAGTTACTCGACAGGGAGCGGCCACGAGCAGTACTTC,TRBD1,TRBV6-5,NA,TRBJ2-7
CASRSGTSYSGELFF,TGTGCCAGCAGGTCCGGGACTAGCTATAGTGGGGAGCTGTTTTTT,TRBD2,TRBV28,NA,TRBJ2-2
CSVEGLSDLNTEAFF,TGCAGCGTTGAGGGCCTTTCAGATTTAAACACTGAAGCTTTCTTT,NA,TRBV29-1,NA,TRBJ1-1
CASRRGTENQPQHF,TGTGCCAGTAGGCGGGGGACGGAGAATCAGCCCCAGCATTTT,NA,TRBV19,NA,TRBJ1-5
CASSSPGGVRGKLFF,TGTGCCAGCAGCTCACCGGGGGGGGTAAGGGGAAAACTGTTTTTT,NA,TRBV7-2,once,TRBJ1-4
CASSGGADTQYF,TGCGCCAGCAGCGGGGGGGCAGATACGCAGTATTTT,TRBD2,TRBV5-1,NA,TRBJ2-3
CASSLDTGHANYGYTF,TGTGCCAGCAGCTTGGATACCGGACACGCTAACTATGGCTACACCTTC,NA,TRBV5-6,NA,TRBJ1-2
CASTTGVSNQPQHF,TGTGCCAGTACGACAGGGGTTAGCAATCAGCCCCAGCATTTT,TRBD1,TRBV19,NA,TRBJ1-5
CASSLSDRGTEAFF,TGTGCCAGCAGCTTGTCTGACAGGGGCACTGAAGCTTTCTTT,TRBD1,TRBV5-6,NA,TRBJ1-1
CASSPRGVQETQYF,TGTGCCAGCTCACCCCGGGGGGTCCAAGAGACCCAGTACTTC,TRBD2,TRBV18,NA,TRBJ2-5
CASSQLTGNTEAFF,TGTGCCAGCAGCCAGCTGACAGGGAACACTGAAGCTTTCTTT,NA,TRBV7-9,NA,TRBJ1-1
CASSLPAGGYEQYF,TGTGCCAGCAGCTTGCCAGCGGGGGGCTACGAGCAGTACTTC,TRBD2,TRBV5-4,NA,TRBJ2-7
CASTTRDRNPSRELFF,TGCGCCAGTACTACGAGAGACCGGAACCCTAGCCGGGAGCTGTTTTTT,NA,TRBV5-1,NA,TRBJ2-2
CASSLTGTSTYEQYF,TGTGCCAGCAGCTTGACCGGGACATCAACCTACGAGCAGTACTTC,NA,TRBV7-2,NA,TRBJ2-7
CASSQVYGGLRSEAFF,TGCGCCAGCAGCCAAGTATATGGGGGCTTAAGGTCTGAAGCTTTCTTT,NA,TRBV4-1,NA,TRBJ1-1
CASRGGSGYGYTF,TGTGCCAGCAGAGGAGGGTCGGGCTATGGCTACACCTTC,NA,TRBV25-1,few,TRBJ1-2
CAWSVDGRTYNEQFF,TGTGCCTGGAGTGTAGACGGGAGAACCTACAATGAGCAGTTCTTC,NA,TRBV30,NA,TRBJ2-1
CASSLVRTGAGGELLF,TGTGCCAGCAGTTTAGTCCGGACAGGGGCAGGGGGGGAGCTGCTTTTT,TRBD1,TRBV6-5,NA,TRBJ2-2
CASSVNPRTGNAGSTEAFF,TGTGCCAGCAGCGTAAATCCTCGGACAGGAAACGCGGGGAGCACTGAAGCTTTCTTT,TRBD1,TRBV9,once,TRBJ1-1
CASSPRTLDQPQHF,TGTGCCAGCAGCCCTCGGACTCTAGATCAGCCCCAGCATTTT,NA,TRBV6-1,NA,TRBJ1-5
CASSPSWQFTEAFF,TGTGCCAGCTCACCATCTTGGCAGTTCACTGAAGCTTTCTTT,NA,TRBV18,NA,TRBJ1-1
CASSLHRPGQGIASSYGYTF,TGTGCCAGCAGCCTTCATAGACCTGGACAGGGGATCGCTAGCAGCTATGGCTACACCTTC,TRBD1,TRBV5-8,NA,TRBJ1-2
CAWSVSRVYEQYF,TGTGCCTGGAGTGTAAGCAGGGTCTACGAGCAGTACTTC,NA,TRBV30,NA,TRBJ2-7
CASIPDRVHQPQHF,TGCGCCAGCATCCCGGACAGGGTGCACCAGCCCCAGCATTTT,TRBD1,TRBV10-1,NA,TRBJ1-5
CASSSLGQLNQPQHF,TGTGCCAGCTCAAGTCTCGGACAGCTCAATCAGCCCCAGCATTTT,NA,TRBV18,NA,TRBJ1-5
CASSSTDRDNQPQHF,TGTGCCAGCAGCTCCACCGACAGGGACAATCAGCCCCAGCATTTT,TRBD1,TRBV7-9,NA,TRBJ1-5
CASKPGLTGGGGQPQHF,TGCGCCAGCAAGCCGGGCCTTACAGGGGGCGGGGGTCAGCCCCAGCATTTT,TRBD1,TRBV5-1,NA,TRBJ1-5